This T cell receptor beta chain was captured in a study of early T cells in non-severe SARS-CoV-2 infection. This clonotype has only a few counts. Its antigen is not identified. Whole-study results and caveats: A preference for anti-spike CD8 responses marked VDJdb matching, which missed private and CD4 specificities.

A single record per CDR3 protein comes from TCRdb applying MiXCR to the 5' RACE reads. The sample shows approximately 77,000 distinct CDR3 sequences, 5% of them seen only once. This CDR3 is 14 amino acids long. The sample was whole blood, taken at baseline. The source of this sequence is an adult who was a healthcare worker with PCR-confirmed SARS-CoV-2 infection or an uninfected control (not recorded which). The chain employs TRBV21-1 and TRBJ2-7. TRBV21-1 is marked as a pseudogene. CDR3 nucleotide sequence: TGTGCCAGCAGCAAAGGGGCTTCGGAGAACGAGCAGTACTTC. This codes for CASSKGASENEQYF.